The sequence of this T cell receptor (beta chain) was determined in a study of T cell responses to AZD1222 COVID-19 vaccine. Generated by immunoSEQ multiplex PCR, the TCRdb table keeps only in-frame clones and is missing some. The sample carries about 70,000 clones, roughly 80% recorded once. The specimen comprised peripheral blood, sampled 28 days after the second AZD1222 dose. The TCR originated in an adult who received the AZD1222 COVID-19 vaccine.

The DNA for the CDR3 is TGCGCCAGCAGCCAAGATCCTAGCGGACTTTACGAGCAGTACTTC. Residues: CASSQDPSGLYEQYF. The V call is TRBV4-3, the J call TRBJ2-7; 7 bases agree with TRBD2. Trimming at V came to 0 bases and at J to 4 bases, leaving 6 bases not matched to a gene. This CDR3 is built from 15 residues. Germline-derived CDR1 and CDR2 are LGHNA and YSLEER.